The 31 T cell receptor beta chains given below trace back to one sample, sequenced in a study of blood T cell repertoires in COVID-19. The data were produced by immunoSEQ multiplex PCR, yet TCRdb's version contains in-frame clones alone and is incomplete. The sample includes approximately 160,000 clones, roughly nine tenths of them seen just once. Source material: peripheral blood. The receptors originated from a woman aged 70-85 years with acute or convalescent COVID-19.

V is TRBV19 and J is TRBJ1-5; the D gene is possibly TRBD1 (5 bases). V was shortened by 9 bases and J by 7 bases, with 19 bases between the two germline ends. The CDR3 covers 14 residues. Germline assignment: CDR1 LNHDA and CDR2 SQIVND (reference sequence). The CDR3 sequence is CASWLGGVDQPQHF. The CDR3 coding sequence is TGTGCCAGCTGGTTAGGAGGGGTCGACCAGCCCCAGCATTTT.

This clone turned up a few times. The chain uses TRBV6-2 or TRBV6-3 and TRBJ1-1; no firm D call. The V gene lost 6 bases and the J gene lost 0 bases, with 8 bases spanning the gap. This CDR3 has 13 amino acids. Per the germline V gene, CDR1 is MNHEY and CDR2 is SVGEGT. This CDR3 reads CASSPRLNTEAFF. DNA of the CDR3: TGTGCCAGCAGCCCCAGGTTGAACACTGAAGCTTTCTTT.

This clone was detected only a few times. The chain couples TRBV30 to TRBJ1-2; D uncertain. This CDR3 comprises 13 residues. The V end lost 4 bases, the J end lost 5 bases, and 14 bases lay between the germline ends. CDR1 and CDR2 from the germline V gene are GTSNPN and SVGIG (reference sequence). CDR3 sequence reads: CAWTTGRPYGYTF. The CDR3 region has the DNA TGTGCCTGGACAACGGGGAGACCTTATGGCTACACCTTC.

This clone was seen only a few times. The chain couples TRBV19 to TRBJ2-2; 7 bases are shared with TRBD2. This CDR3 contains 15 residues. V shed 5 bases, J shed 5 bases, and the junction held 8 bases outside the gene matches. Per the germline V gene, CDR1 is LNHDA and CDR2 is SQIVND (reference sequence). CDR3 in DNA: TGTGCCAGTAGTTCCGCGGGAGTGGGAACCGGGGAGCTGTTTTTT. Translated, it gives CASSSAGVGTGELFF.

This chain uses TRBV2 with TRBJ2-7, with 11 positions matching TRBD2. Germline CDR1 SNHLY, CDR2 FYNNEI. The CDR3 covers 14 residues. The V segment lost 3 bases and the J segment 5 bases; nucleotides outside the gene matches: 3. In DNA, the CDR3 is TGTGCCAGCAGTGAGACTAGCGGGGTAAACGAGCAGTACTTC. Translating it yields CASSETSGVNEQYF.

CDR3 coding DNA: TGTGCCAGCAGCTTAGGCGGGTTGAGAACAGATACGCAGTATTTT. Its protein product is CASSLGGLRTDTQYF. The rearrangement links TRBV7-8 to TRBJ2-3; D perhaps matches TRBD2 (5 bases). This CDR3 has 15 residues. Germline loops: CDR1 SGHVS, CDR2 FQNEAQ. V was shortened by 1 base and J by 3 bases, with 11 bases between the two germline ends.

The chain recombines TRBV2 with TRBJ1-5, with TRBD1 identical over 8 bases. V was clipped by 0 bases and J by 7 bases; unmatched bases: 5. Germline-derived CDR1 and CDR2 are SNHLY and FYNNEI. The CDR3 has 15 amino acids. CDR3 loop: CASSEALGQGQPQHF. The CDR3 DNA reads as TGTGCCAGCAGTGAAGCGCTTGGACAGGGCCAGCCCCAGCATTTT.

This chain links TRBV18 with TRBJ1-1; 7 bases line up with TRBD1. The V gene end was trimmed by 6 bases and the J gene end by 1 base; junction bases not matched to a gene: 5. Germline V CDR1 and CDR2: KGHSH, LQKENI. The CDR3 spans 14 residues. The CDR3 bases are TGTGCCAGCTCGCCAGGGGGAGGGAACACTGAAGCTTTCTTT. Translated: CASSPGGGNTEAFF.

This clone appeared once. V usage is TRBV6-2 or TRBV6-3 and J usage is TRBJ2-1, with D possibly matching TRBD2 (6 bases). Trimming left V 2 bases short and J 0 bases short, with 14 bases between. This CDR3 region has 17 residues. From germline, CDR1 is MNHEY and CDR2 SVGEGT. The DNA of the CDR3 is TGTGCCAGCAGTTACAGTGGGGGGACTGTCTCCTACAATGAGCAGTTCTTC. Encoded protein: CASSYSGGTVSYNEQFF.

The rearrangement joins TRBV30 to TRBJ1-3; no clear D. The V and J ends lost 7 bases and 0 bases respectively, with 13 bases between them. Germline CDR1 is GTSNPN and CDR2 is SVGIG (reference sequence). CDR3 length: 14 amino acids. CDR3 coding DNA: TGTGCCTCCGCGACGGAGCACTCTGGAAACACCATATATTTT. This translates into CASATEHSGNTIYF.

The chain links TRBV5-1 to TRBJ2-2; possibly TRBD1 for D (5 bases). This CDR3 comprises 15 residues. The V gene lost 0 bases and the J gene lost 5 bases, with 11 bases spanning the gap. Germline V CDR1 and CDR2: SGHRS, YFSETQ. The CDR3 spells CASSLAARGTGELFF. CDR3 in DNA: TGCGCCAGCAGCTTGGCTGCTAGGGGAACCGGGGAGCTGTTTTTT.

The V call is TRBV5-6, the J call TRBJ1-5; 10 positions agree with TRBD1. This CDR3 spans 18 amino acids. Germline-derived CDR1 and CDR2 are SGHDT and YYEEEE. V lost 5 bases and J lost 0; bases outside the gene matches: 11. This chain's CDR3 is CASSSGQGGPYSNQPQHF. The CDR3 coding sequence is TGTGCCAGCAGTTCCGGACAGGGGGGACCTTATAGCAATCAGCCCCAGCATTTT.

The V call is TRBV9, the J call TRBJ2-7, with 8 positions matching TRBD2. The germline V gene has CDR1 SGDLS and CDR2 YYNGEE. The trim removed 0 bases at V and 4 bases at J, leaving 6 bases unmatched. The CDR3 is made up of 15 amino acids. CDR3: CASSVDPSGSYEQYF. The CDR3 nucleotides read TGTGCCAGCAGCGTAGACCCCAGCGGGAGTTACGAGCAGTACTTC. The whole variable domain, remainder taken from reference TRBV9 and TRBJ2-7, is DSGVTQTPKHLITATGQRVTLRCSPRSGDLSVYWYQQSLDQGLQFLIQYYNGEERAKGNILERFSAQQFPDLHSELNLSSLELGDSALYFCASSVDPSGSYEQYFGPGTRLTVT.

This sequence joins TRBV2 and TRBJ1-5; possibly TRBD1 for D (5 bases). Trimming removed 6 bases at V and 8 bases at J, with 17 bases between. Germline V gene sequence: CDR1 SNHLY, CDR2 FYNNEI. The CDR3 is 14 amino acids. DNA for the CDR3: TGTGCCAGCAGGTCGCAGGGTGTAATCGAGCCCCAGCATTTT. It yields the protein CASRSQGVIEPQHF.

The chain is built from TRBV14 and TRBJ1-4; TRBD1 might be the D (5 bases). The germline V gene has CDR1 SGHDN and CDR2 FVKESK. The CDR3 runs 16 residues. Trimming removed 4 bases from V and 4 bases from J, with 16 bases in between. The CDR3 DNA is TGTGCCAGCAGCCCGAGCGGGGGAAGGTTTAATGAAAAACTGTTTTTT. Its translation is CASSPSGGRFNEKLFF. Combining the CDR3 with reference TRBV14 and TRBJ1-4 gives the whole variable domain EAGVTQFPSHSVIEKGQTVTLRCDPISGHDNLYWYRRVMGKEIKFLLHFVKESKQDESGMPNNRFLAERTGGTYSTLKVQPAELEDSGVYFCASSPSGGRFNEKLFFGSGTQLSVL.

The chain carries TRBV13 and TRBJ1-2; D is perhaps TRBD1 (5 bases). V gave up 4 bases and J gave up 5 bases, with 8 bases separating them. The CDR3 totals 12 residues. CDR1 and CDR2 (germline): PRHDT, FYEKMQ (reference sequence). The CDR3 spells CASSSWTYGYTF. CDR3 DNA: TGTGCCAGCAGCTCATGGACATATGGCTACACCTTC.

This clone was detected once. The chain employs TRBV6-5 and TRBJ2-5; 11 bases are a match to TRBD2. Trimming took 6 bases from V and 5 from J; bases not matched to a gene: 5. The CDR3 totals 14 residues. From germline, CDR1 is MNHEY and CDR2 SVGAGI. The DNA of the CDR3 is TGTGCCAGCAGCACCCCTAGCGGGAGGGAGACCCAGTACTTC. The encoded protein is CASSTPSGRETQYF.

The J gene is TRBJ1-1, the V gene TRBV20-1, with D uncertain. Trimming removed 3 bases at V and 3 bases at J, with 8 bases between. CDR3 length: 12 residues. Germline V gene sequence: CDR1 DFQATT, CDR2 SNEGSKA (reference sequence). In nucleotides, the CDR3 is TGCAGTGCTAGTCGGTCTTACACTGAAGCTTTCTTT. Its protein product is CSASRSYTEAFF.

This clone was found once. Other DNA sequences in the same sample also yield this CDR3. The rearrangement uses TRBV6-2 or TRBV6-3 and TRBJ1-5; no clear D gene. Deletions cut 6 bases from V and 4 bases from J, with 10 bases between. In germline, CDR1 is MNHEY, CDR2 SVGEGT. The CDR3 is 13 amino acids. This CDR3 reads CASSPRGNQPQHF. CDR3 sequence (DNA): TGTGCCAGCAGCCCAAGAGGGAATCAGCCCCAGCATTTT.

The chain employs TRBV12-3 or TRBV12-4 and TRBJ1-4, with no clear D. V was shortened by 4 bases and J by 5 bases, with 8 bases between the two germline ends. There are 13 residues in the CDR3. CDR3 region: CASSSQTNEKLFF. CDR3 sequence (DNA): TGTGCCAGCAGTTCACAGACGAATGAAAAACTGTTTTTT.

V gene TRBV7-9 combines with J gene TRBJ1-1, with D perhaps TRBD1 (5 bases). The ends were cut back, 4 bases at V and 3 bases at J, with 12 bases in the middle. There are 14 residues in the CDR3. Germline lookup yields CDR1 SEHNR and CDR2 FQNEAQ (reference sequence). CDR3 sequence (DNA): TGTGCCAGCAGCTCACTCTCGACAGACACTGAAGCTTTCTTT. Amino acids: CASSSLSTDTEAFF.

Remarks on this clone: This sample includes further DNA sequences coding for the same CDR3. The chain recombines TRBV10-3 with TRBJ1-2, with a tentative D call TRBD1 (5 bases). The CDR3 runs to 15 residues. CDR1 and CDR2 from the germline V gene are ENHRY and SYGVKD. The V gene lost 0 bases and the J gene lost 2 bases, with 10 bases spanning the gap. The CDR3 DNA reads as TGTGCCATCAGTGAGTCGGCAGGGTACAACTATGGCTACACCTTC. This codes for CAISESAGYNYGYTF.

V is TRBV7-2 and J is TRBJ2-3; 10 nucleotides match TRBD1. In germline, CDR1 is SGHTA, CDR2 FQGNSA. V shed 1 base, J shed 4 bases, and the junction held 8 bases outside the gene matches. The CDR3 covers 17 residues. The CDR3 loop is CASSLDRQGAQADTQYF. The CDR3 nucleotides read TGTGCCAGCAGCTTAGATCGACAGGGGGCGCAGGCAGATACGCAGTATTTT.

This chain links TRBV28 with TRBJ1-2, with a weak D call TRBD1 (5 bases). This CDR3 is built from 19 residues. Germline V gene data show CDR1 as MDHEN and CDR2 as SYDVKM. The germline V and J ends were trimmed by 3 bases and 6 bases, with 29 bases remaining between them. CDR3 DNA sequence: TGTGCCAGCAGTTTCCAGTTTATACAGGAGTACAGGATTCTCGATGGCTACACCTTC. Its protein product is CASSFQFIQEYRILDGYTF.

This chain uses TRBV27 with TRBJ1-1; weak D call: TRBD1 (5 bases). Germline lookup yields CDR1 MNHEY and CDR2 SMNVEV (reference sequence). V dropped 6 bases and J dropped 8 bases, with 10 bases sitting between them. The CDR3 has 11 residues. CDR3 in DNA: TGTGCCAGCAGAGATCGGGGGGAAGCTTTCTTT. Translating it yields CASRDRGEAFF.

The chain combines TRBV10-2 with TRBJ1-2; the D gene is possibly TRBD1 (6 bases). This CDR3 has 13 amino acids. Germline assignment: CDR1 WSHSY and CDR2 SAAADI. Trimming left V 6 bases short and J 4 bases short, with 12 bases between. CDR3 residues: CASSGGAGYGYTF. For the CDR3, the DNA is TGCGCCAGCAGCGGGGGGGCAGGCTATGGCTACACCTTC.

The rearrangement links TRBV3-1 (or the pseudogene TRBV3-2) to TRBJ2-2, with D unclear. V was pared by 0 bases and J by 6 bases, with 11 bases between. The CDR3 covers 15 residues. The germline gives CDR1 LGHDT, CDR2 YNNKEL (reference sequence). The CDR3 region has the DNA TGTGCCAGCAGCCAAGATGTGTCCCTCCCCGGGGAGCTGTTTTTT. Protein product: CASSQDVSLPGELFF.

CDR3 loop: CASSFQNGLVTRETQYF. The CDR3 coding sequence is TGTGCCAGCAGTTTTCAAAATGGACTAGTAACAAGGGAGACCCAGTACTTC. The genes are TRBV6-2 or TRBV6-3 and TRBJ2-5, with 7 bases identical to TRBD2. There are 17 residues in the CDR3. V gave up 4 bases and J gave up 5 bases; unmatched junction bases: 16. Germline V CDR1 and CDR2: MNHEY, SVGEGT.

This clone was seen a few times. The V gene is TRBV18, the J gene TRBJ1-2, with a possible D match to TRBD1 (6 bases). The CDR3 extends over 15 amino acids. The V end lost 4 bases, the J end lost 4 bases, and 16 bases lay between the germline ends. From germline, CDR1 is KGHSH and CDR2 LQKENI. The CDR3 nucleotides read TGTGCCAGCTCACTAAAAACAGGGCGCGGCTATGGCTACACCTTC. This translates into CASSLKTGRGYGYTF.

The chain uses TRBV7-9 and TRBJ1-1, with D unclear. Between the trimmed V and J ends, which lost 5 bases and 6 bases, there was a span of 7 bases. Per germline, CDR1 SEHNR and CDR2 FQNEAQ (reference sequence). The length of the CDR3 is 11 residues. CDR3 DNA sequence: TGTGCCAGCAGCCTCTCTCCTGAAGCTTTCTTT. Encoded protein: CASSLSPEAFF.

The rearrangement joins TRBV24-1 to TRBJ1-5; 10 nucleotides align to TRBD1. Germline V gene data show CDR1 as KGHDR and CDR2 as SFDVKD. Trimming took 5 bases from V and 4 from J; bases not matched to a gene: 10. There are 17 residues in the CDR3. The CDR3 sequence is CATSGTEGQGLNQPQHF. CDR3 DNA: TGTGCCACCAGTGGAACTGAGGGACAGGGGTTGAATCAGCCCCAGCATTTT.